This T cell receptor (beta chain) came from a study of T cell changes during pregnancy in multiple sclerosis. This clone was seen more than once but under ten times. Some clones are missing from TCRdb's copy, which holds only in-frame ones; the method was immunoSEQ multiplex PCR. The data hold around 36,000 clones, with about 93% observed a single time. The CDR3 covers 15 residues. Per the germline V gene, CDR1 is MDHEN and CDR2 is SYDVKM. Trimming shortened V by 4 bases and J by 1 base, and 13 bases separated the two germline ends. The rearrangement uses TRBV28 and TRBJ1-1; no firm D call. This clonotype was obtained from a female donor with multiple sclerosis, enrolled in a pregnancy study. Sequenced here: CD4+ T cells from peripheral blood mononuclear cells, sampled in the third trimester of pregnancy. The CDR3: CASSYGNTQNTEAFF. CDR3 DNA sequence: TGTGCCAGCAGTTATGGTAACACCCAGAACACTGAAGCTTTCTTT.